What follows are 32 T cell receptor beta chains derived from one specimen sequenced in a study of T cell changes during pregnancy in multiple sclerosis. Data came from immunoSEQ multiplex PCR; TCRdb stores just in-frame clones and leaves some out. The sample holds 70,000 to 95,000 clones, approximately 94% seen once. The material sequenced was peripheral blood, taken in the second trimester of pregnancy. Source of these receptors: a female donor in good health, enrolled as a control in a pregnancy study.

The J gene is TRBJ2-1, the V gene TRBV28; 7 bases match TRBD2. The CDR3 is made up of 16 amino acids. Germline CDR1 reads MDHEN; CDR2 reads SYDVKM. The V gene end was trimmed by 2 bases and the J gene end by 0 bases; junction bases not matched to a gene: 4. The CDR3 here is CASSLAGGSSYNEQFF. The CDR3 nucleotides read TGTGCCAGCAGTTTAGCCGGGGGGTCCTCCTACAATGAGCAGTTCTTC.

The V call is TRBV7-2, the J call TRBJ2-7, with D perhaps TRBD2 (7 bases). Looked up from germline, CDR1 is SGHTA and CDR2 is FQGNSA. V was cut by 0 bases and J by 2 bases, with 23 bases left in between. This CDR3 has 19 residues. This chain's CDR3 is CASSLAGVSGGGFTYEQYF. Here the CDR3 DNA reads TGTGCCAGCAGCTTAGCAGGCGTTAGCGGCGGGGGCTTTACCTACGAGCAGTACTTC.

The CDR3 region has the DNA TGTGCCAGCTCCCGGGACATGTCCTACGAGCAGTACTTC. Encoded protein: CASSRDMSYEQYF. The V gene is TRBV18, the J gene TRBJ2-7; D perhaps matches TRBD1 (6 bases). V was pared by 6 bases and J by 1 base, with 10 bases between. This CDR3 has 13 amino acids. Germline CDR1 reads KGHSH; CDR2 reads LQKENI.

This clone was seen only a few times. V is TRBV7-3 and J is TRBJ2-1; 11 nucleotides agree with TRBD1. CDR1 SGHTA and CDR2 FQGTGA come from the germline V gene. CDR3 length: 21 residues. V was pared by 6 bases and J by 6 bases, with 25 bases of the junction left unmatched. Written as DNA, the CDR3 is TGTGCCAGCAGTCGAACCGCCCCGGGACAGGGGGGCCAACACTTCCTCAATGAGCAGTTCTTC. Protein sequence: CASSRTAPGQGGQHFLNEQFF.

The CDR3 DNA follows: TGTGCCAGCACCCGAAGAGTGCTCGGGGGGGACACCGGGGAGCTGTTTTTT. Its translation is CASTRRVLGGDTGELFF. The V gene is TRBV7-3, the J gene TRBJ2-2, with 8 positions matching TRBD2. CDR1 is SGHTA, CDR2 FQGTGA, per germline. This CDR3 has 17 residues. V lost 7 bases and J lost 3; bases outside the gene matches: 13. Looking up the rest from reference TRBV7-3 and TRBJ2-2 gives the full variable domain: GAGVSQTPSNKVTEKGKYVELRCDPISGHTALYWYRQSLGQGPEFLIYFQGTGAADDSGLPNDRFFAVRPEGSVSTLKIQRTERGDSAVYLCASTRRVLGGDTGELFFGEGSRLTVL.

The genes are TRBV9 and TRBJ1-2; 7 bases match TRBD1. The CDR3 runs to 14 residues. Germline-derived CDR1 and CDR2 are SGDLS and YYNGEE. V lost 0 bases and J lost 6; bases outside the gene matches: 5. CDR3 bases: TGTGCCAGCAGCGTAGGACAGGGATGGCATGGCTACACCTTC. Residues: CASSVGQGWHGYTF.

The chain links TRBV4-3 to TRBJ1-5, with 7 bases aligning to TRBD1. Germline trimming cut 1 base from V and 7 bases from J; bases unmatched to any gene: 13. Germline V gene sequence: CDR1 LGHNA, CDR2 YSLEER. The CDR3 contains 17 residues. The CDR3 region is CASSQVPPSQGGQPQHF. CDR3 sequence (DNA): TGCGCCAGCAGCCAAGTTCCGCCGAGTCAGGGGGGACAGCCCCAGCATTTT.

J is TRBJ2-2 and V is TRBV5-5, with a possible D match to TRBD2 (6 bases). CDR3 length: 15 residues. V lost 5 bases and J 4 bases, leaving 15 bases between the germline ends. Germline CDR1 and CDR2: SGHKS and YYEKEE (reference sequence). The CDR3 loop reads CASRMTAGGTGELFF. The CDR3 DNA reads TGTGCCAGCAGGATGACAGCCGGGGGCACCGGGGAGCTGTTTTTT.

CDR3 sequence (DNA): TGCGCCAGCAGCACCTCTCAGGGTAATTCACCCCTCCACTTT. This sequence encodes CASSTSQGNSPLHF. The rearrangement joins TRBV4-3 to TRBJ1-6; tentative D call: TRBD1 (5 bases). Germline V lookup: CDR1 LGHNA, CDR2 YSLEER. The CDR3 is 14 residues long. V lost 5 bases and J lost 6, with 11 bases in between.

The rearrangement links TRBV6-6 to TRBJ1-5; 7 bases line up with TRBD1. V was pared by 2 bases and J by 5 bases, with 6 bases of the junction left unmatched. The CDR3 extends over 15 amino acids. Germline-derived CDR1 and CDR2 are MNHNY and SVGAGI (reference sequence). DNA of the CDR3: TGTGCCAGCAGTTACCCACAGGGGACGGATCAGCCCCAGCATTTT. The encoded protein is CASSYPQGTDQPQHF.

The rearrangement uses TRBV27 and TRBJ2-3; 7 bases agree with TRBD2. CDR3 length: 14 amino acids. Looked up from germline, CDR1 is MNHEY and CDR2 is SMNVEV (reference sequence). Trimming took 5 bases from V and 3 from J; bases not matched to a gene: 5. DNA for the CDR3: TGTGCCAGCAGTCCCACGGGGGGTACAGATACGCAGTATTTT. Translated, it gives CASSPTGGTDTQYF.

The rearrangement joins TRBV6-5 to TRBJ2-5; TRBD1 matches 7 bases. CDR3 length: 15 amino acids. Germline V CDR1 and CDR2: MNHEY, SVGAGI. V lost 8 bases to trimming and J lost 5 bases; unmatched junction nucleotides: 14. For the CDR3, the DNA is TGTGCCAGCGCCGGGACAGCGAATATTCGGGAGACCCAGTACTTC. Amino acids: CASAGTANIRETQYF.

The chain has TRBV19 and TRBJ1-5, with unresolved D. Germline V lookup: CDR1 LNHDA, CDR2 SQIVND (reference sequence). The CDR3 consists of 13 residues. V lost 8 bases and J 3 bases, leaving 11 bases between the germline ends. The CDR3 here is CASLGRDNQPQHF. The CDR3 DNA reads as TGTGCCAGTCTTGGTCGGGACAATCAGCCCCAGCATTTT.

In this sample, this clone turned up once. This chain joins TRBV9 and TRBJ2-2; D is unclear. The V end was cut by 1 base, the J end by 6 bases, with 16 bases between. Germline CDR1 SGDLS, CDR2 YYNGEE. There are 16 residues in the CDR3. The CDR3 loop is CASSVRLSGLAGELFF. The CDR3, as DNA: TGTGCCAGCAGCGTAAGGTTAAGTGGGCTGGCCGGGGAGCTGTTTTTT. The variable domain in full, completed from reference TRBV9 and TRBJ2-2, reads DSGVTQTPKHLITATGQRVTLRCSPRSGDLSVYWYQQSLDQGLQFLIQYYNGEERAKGNILERFSAQQFPDLHSELNLSSLELGDSALYFCASSVRLSGLAGELFFGEGSRLTVL.

The chain carries TRBV5-4 and TRBJ1-1; unclear D gene. CDR1 SGHNT and CDR2 YYREEE come from the germline V gene (reference sequence). The germline V and J ends were trimmed by 4 bases and 0 bases, with 7 bases remaining between them. The CDR3 loop spans 13 amino acids. CDR3 nucleotide sequence: TGTGCCAGCAGCCTACCCATGAACACTGAAGCTTTCTTT. Its protein is CASSLPMNTEAFF.

The chain couples TRBV7-2 to TRBJ1-5; D gene unclear. Trimming removed 2 bases at V and 0 bases at J, with 8 bases between. CDR1 is SGHTA, CDR2 FQGNSA, per germline. This CDR3 is built from 15 residues. In nucleotides, the CDR3 is TGTGCCAGCAGCTTATTGGCAGGTAGCAATCAGCCCCAGCATTTT. It translates to CASSLLAGSNQPQHF.

In DNA form, the CDR3 reads TGTGCCAGCGGCAGAGGCACTAGCACAGATACGCAGTATTTT. Residues: CASGRGTSTDTQYF. The V call is TRBV2, the J call TRBJ2-3; D is unclear. The CDR3 covers 14 residues. The V end lost 8 bases, the J end lost 0 bases, and 12 bases lay between the germline ends. CDR1 SNHLY and CDR2 FYNNEI come from the germline V gene.

In DNA form, the CDR3 reads TGTGCCAGCAGTTTCACGGTAGATGGCTACACCTTC. Protein product: CASSFTVDGYTF. V usage is TRBV28 and J usage is TRBJ1-2; D unresolved. CDR1 MDHEN and CDR2 SYDVKM come from the germline V gene. The CDR3 loop spans 12 amino acids. Trimming pared 3 bases from V and 6 bases from J, leaving 8 bases between.

The V and J genes are TRBV5-1 and TRBJ2-1, with TRBD1 matching over 9 bases. The germline V gene encodes CDR1 SGHRS and CDR2 YFSETQ. V shed 5 bases and J 5 bases; nucleotides not matched to a gene: 5. The length of the CDR3 is 14 residues. CDR3 sequence (DNA): TGCGCCAGCAGGGGACAGGGACAGAACAATGAGCAGTTCTTC. Translated: CASRGQGQNNEQFF.

This chain uses TRBV18 with TRBJ1-1, with 7 nucleotides matching TRBD1. The V and J ends lost 4 bases and 12 bases, in that order; junction bases with no gene match: 5. Germline V gives CDR1 KGHSH, CDR2 LQKENI. The CDR3 extends over 11 amino acids. The CDR3 bases are TGTGCCAGCTCACGGGGACAGCCGTCTTTCTTT. Its translation is CASSRGQPSFF.

The count of this clone is one. The rearrangement joins TRBV7-3 to TRBJ2-2; 9 bases are a match to TRBD1. With V trimmed by 5 bases and J by 6 bases, 4 bases remained unmatched. This CDR3 contains 14 residues. Per the germline V gene, CDR1 is SGHTA and CDR2 is FQGTGA. The CDR3 DNA sequence: TGTGCCAGCAGCCCTAGACAGGGGGCCGGGGAGCTGTTTTTT. Translated, it gives CASSPRQGAGELFF.

The rearrangement links TRBV5-6 to TRBJ1-1, with D perhaps matching TRBD1 (5 bases). This CDR3 has 13 residues. In germline, CDR1 is SGHDT, CDR2 YYEEEE. V lost 4 bases, J lost 4 bases, and 11 bases lay in between. The CDR3 spells CASSPGVGTEAFF. The DNA of the CDR3 is TGTGCCAGCAGCCCGGGGGTGGGCACTGAAGCTTTCTTT.

V and J are TRBV4-3 and TRBJ2-4; 10 bases map to TRBD2. Germline CDR1 reads LGHNA; CDR2 reads YSLEER. The CDR3 is made up of 15 amino acids. Germline trimming cut 5 bases from V and 3 bases from J; bases unmatched to any gene: 4. CDR3 DNA: TGCGCCAGCAGCGAAGGACTAGCGGTCAAAAACATTCAGTACTTC. This encodes CASSEGLAVKNIQYF.

The chain recombines TRBV7-3 with TRBJ2-2; 13 bases line up with TRBD2. Germline CDR1 reads SGHTA; CDR2 reads FQGTGA. Losses at the gene ends were 1 base for V and 7 bases for J; bases not matched to a gene: 9. The CDR3 contains 18 residues. CDR3 DNA: TGTGCCAGCAGCTTAAACCCGGGACTAGCGGGAAGGGGCGGGGAGCTGTTTTTT. It encodes CASSLNPGLAGRGGELFF.

The J gene is TRBJ2-5, the V gene TRBV7-9; D perhaps matches TRBD2 (6 bases). The CDR3 is 17 amino acids. Per the germline V gene, CDR1 is SEHNR and CDR2 is FQNEAQ (reference sequence). Trimming shortened V by 5 bases and J by 5 bases, and 24 bases separated the two germline ends. The CDR3 spells CASSALLGLTSGETQYF. The CDR3 DNA sequence: TGTGCCAGCAGCGCGCTGCTGGGACTTACATCAGGGGAGACCCAGTACTTC. The full variable domain, with the rest looked up from reference TRBV7-9 and TRBJ2-5, is DTGVSQNPRHKITKRGQNVTFRCDPISEHNRLYWYRQTLGQGPEFLTYFQNEAQLEKSRLLSDRFSAERPKGSFSTLEIQRTEQGDSAMYLCASSALLGLTSGETQYFGPGTRLLVL.

The chain carries TRBV4-3 and TRBJ1-2; D gene ambiguous. Germline V gene data show CDR1 as LGHNA and CDR2 as YSLEER. The V gene lost 0 bases and the J gene lost 8 bases, with 13 bases spanning the gap. CDR3 length: 14 amino acids. CDR3 protein: CASSQETREGGYTF. The DNA for the CDR3 is TGCGCCAGCAGCCAAGAAACCCGGGAAGGCGGCTACACCTTC.

The chain joins TRBV5-1 to TRBJ2-3, with TRBD2 matching 9 bases. Per the germline V gene, CDR1 is SGHRS and CDR2 is YFSETQ. Trimming took 8 bases from V and 2 from J; bases not matched to a gene: 6. The CDR3 contains 14 residues. The CDR3 spells CASWTSVITDTQYF. The CDR3 DNA reads as TGCGCCAGTTGGACTAGCGTAATCACAGATACGCAGTATTTT.

The chain carries TRBV2 and TRBJ2-4, with 9 bases matching TRBD1. This CDR3 is 15 amino acids long. J gave up 7 bases and V 6 bases, and 10 bases lay outside the gene matches. The V gene's germline CDR1 is SNHLY and CDR2 FYNNEI. The CDR3 nucleotides read TGTGCCAGCAGATCGGCGACAGGGGGGCTGAACATTCAGTACTTC. Protein: CASRSATGGLNIQYF.

This chain uses TRBV5-5 with TRBJ1-4; D might be TRBD1 (6 bases). With 3 bases removed from V and 7 bases from J, the gap between germline ends came to 16 bases. The CDR3 sequence is 15 residues long. The germline CDR1 and CDR2 sequences are SGHKS and YYEKEE (reference sequence). The CDR3 DNA reads as TGTGCCAGCAGCTCCCCCGGCAGGGGTGGTGAAAAACTGTTTTTT. This sequence encodes CASSSPGRGGEKLFF.

J is TRBJ1-1 and V is TRBV7-9; 10 bases agree with TRBD1. The CDR3 runs 14 residues. The ends lost 6 bases at V and 1 base at J; junction bases unmatched: 2. Germline loops: CDR1 SEHNR, CDR2 FQNEAQ (reference sequence). DNA for the CDR3: TGTGCCAGCAGTGGGACAGGGGAGAACACTGAAGCTTTCTTT. Encoded protein: CASSGTGENTEAFF.

The chain carries TRBV4-1 and TRBJ2-1, with D possibly being TRBD1 (6 bases). The germline V gene encodes CDR1 MGHRA and CDR2 YSYEKL. Trimming pared 1 base from V and 4 bases from J, leaving 11 bases between. The CDR3 loop spans 15 amino acids. The CDR3 loop is CASSQGRQEYNEQFF. In nucleotides, the CDR3 is TGCGCCAGCAGCCAAGGCCGACAGGAGTACAATGAGCAGTTCTTC.

V is TRBV7-9 and J is TRBJ2-1, with TRBD2 matching over 7 bases. Looked up from germline, CDR1 is SEHNR and CDR2 is FQNEAQ (reference sequence). Trimming cost V 2 bases and J 5 bases; bases outside gene matches: 12. The CDR3 consists of 17 residues. The CDR3, as DNA: TGTGCCAGCAGCTTATCGGGGAGGGGCGATTGGCACAATGAGCAGTTCTTC. It yields the protein CASSLSGRGDWHNEQFF.